This T cell receptor beta chain was identified during a study of T cell repertoires in cytomegalovirus infection. TCRdb re-called the reads with MiXCR, one entry per CDR3 protein. Among 200,000 to 250,000 distinct CDR3 sequences, roughly 22% were seen once, and the ten largest hold roughly 18%. This clonotype was picked up a small number of times. This CDR3 is built from 16 residues. Germline CDR1 and CDR2: MNHEY and SVGAGI. V trimming: 5 bases; J trimming: 1 base; junction bases outside the gene matches: 3. The gene calls are TRBV6-5 and TRBJ2-1; 12 bases fit TRBD2. The clonotype comes from a human donor in good health (CMV status not recorded). Some clones in this sample may be carry-over from other donors' samples. What was sequenced was CD8+ T cells from PBMCs. CDR3 nucleotides: TGTGCCAGCAGTGGAACTAGCGGGGGGTCCTACAATGAGCAGTTCTTC. Its protein is CASSGTSGGSYNEQFF.